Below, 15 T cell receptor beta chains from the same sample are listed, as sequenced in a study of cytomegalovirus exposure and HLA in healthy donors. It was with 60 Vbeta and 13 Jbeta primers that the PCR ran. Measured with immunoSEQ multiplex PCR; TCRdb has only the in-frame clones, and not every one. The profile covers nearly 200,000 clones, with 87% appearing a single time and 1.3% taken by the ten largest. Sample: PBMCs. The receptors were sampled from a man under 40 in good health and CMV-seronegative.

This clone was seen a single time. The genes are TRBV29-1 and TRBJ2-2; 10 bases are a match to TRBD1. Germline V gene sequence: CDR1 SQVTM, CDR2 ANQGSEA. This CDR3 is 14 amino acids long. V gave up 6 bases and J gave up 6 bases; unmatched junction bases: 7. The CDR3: CSVGDRGSSGELFF. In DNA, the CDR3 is TGCAGCGTGGGGGACAGGGGAAGCTCCGGGGAGCTGTTTTTT.

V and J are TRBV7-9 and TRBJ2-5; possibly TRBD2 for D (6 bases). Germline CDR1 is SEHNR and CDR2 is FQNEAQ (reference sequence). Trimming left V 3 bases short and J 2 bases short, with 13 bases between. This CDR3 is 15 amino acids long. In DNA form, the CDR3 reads TGTGCCAGCAGCTTTAGGCTAGCGCATCAAGAGACCCAGTACTTC. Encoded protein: CASSFRLAHQETQYF.

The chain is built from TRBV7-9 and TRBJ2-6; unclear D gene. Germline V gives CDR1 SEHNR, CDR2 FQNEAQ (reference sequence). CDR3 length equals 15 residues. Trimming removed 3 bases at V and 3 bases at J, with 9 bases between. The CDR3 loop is CASSFPLVGANVLTF. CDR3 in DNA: TGTGCCAGCAGCTTTCCCTTAGTTGGGGCCAACGTCCTGACTTTC.

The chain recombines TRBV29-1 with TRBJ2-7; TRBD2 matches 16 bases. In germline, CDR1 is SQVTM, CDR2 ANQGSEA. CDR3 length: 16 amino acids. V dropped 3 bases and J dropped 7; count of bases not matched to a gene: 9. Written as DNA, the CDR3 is TGCAGCGTTGACCGCGGGACTAGCGGGGGGGCAGGGGAGCAGTACTTC. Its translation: CSVDRGTSGGAGEQYF.

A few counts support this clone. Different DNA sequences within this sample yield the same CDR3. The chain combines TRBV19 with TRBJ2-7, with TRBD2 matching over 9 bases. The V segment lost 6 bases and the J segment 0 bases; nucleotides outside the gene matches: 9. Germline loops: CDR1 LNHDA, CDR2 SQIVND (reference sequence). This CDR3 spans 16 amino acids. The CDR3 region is CASSTPTSGSSYEQYF. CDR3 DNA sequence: TGTGCCAGTAGCACCCCCACTAGCGGGTCCTCCTACGAGCAGTACTTC.

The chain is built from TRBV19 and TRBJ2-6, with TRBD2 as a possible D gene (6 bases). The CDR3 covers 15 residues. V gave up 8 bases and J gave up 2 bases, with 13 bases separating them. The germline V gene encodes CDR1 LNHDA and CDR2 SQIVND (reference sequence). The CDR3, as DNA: TGTGCCAGTTCCAAGGGAGGCCCTGGGGCCAACGTCCTGACTTTC. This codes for CASSKGGPGANVLTF.

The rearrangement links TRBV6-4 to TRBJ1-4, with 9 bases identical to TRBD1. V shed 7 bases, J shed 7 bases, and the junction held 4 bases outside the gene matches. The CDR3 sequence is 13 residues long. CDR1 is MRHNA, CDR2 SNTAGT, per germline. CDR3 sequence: CASKDRGVEKLFF. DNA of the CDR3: TGTGCCAGCAAGGACAGGGGTGTTGAAAAACTGTTTTTT.

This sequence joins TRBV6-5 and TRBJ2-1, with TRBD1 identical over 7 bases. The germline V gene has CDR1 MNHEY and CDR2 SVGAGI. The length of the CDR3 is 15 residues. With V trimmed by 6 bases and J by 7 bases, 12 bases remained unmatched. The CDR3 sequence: CASSPGEGAMNEQFF. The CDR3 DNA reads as TGTGCCAGCAGCCCCGGTGAGGGGGCAATGAATGAGCAGTTCTTC.

In DNA form, the CDR3 reads TGTGCCAGCAGTTATTCAGGGGTTTCGAACACTGAAGCTTTCTTT. This translates into CASSYSGVSNTEAFF. The chain links TRBV6-5 to TRBJ1-1; the D gene is possibly TRBD1 (6 bases). Trimming shortened V by 3 bases and J by 1 base, and 12 bases separated the two germline ends. Germline V gene data show CDR1 as MNHEY and CDR2 as SVGAGI. CDR3 length equals 15 residues.

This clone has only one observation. The CDR3 nucleotides are TGTGCCAGCAGCTACCAGGTCAACTCGAACACCGGGGAGCTGTTTTTT. Its translation: CASSYQVNSNTGELFF. This chain connects TRBV7-8 to TRBJ2-2; D is ambiguous. CDR3 size: 16 residues. Germline CDR1 SGHVS, CDR2 FQNEAQ. Trimming removed 4 bases at V and 0 bases at J, with 12 bases between. The complete variable domain, with remaining parts taken from reference TRBV7-8 and TRBJ2-2, reads GAGVSQSPRYKVAKRGQDVALRCDPISGHVSLFWYQQALGQGPEFLTYFQNEAQLDKSGLPSDRFFAERPEGSVSTLKIQRTQQEDSAVYLCASSYQVNSNTGELFFGEGSRLTVL.

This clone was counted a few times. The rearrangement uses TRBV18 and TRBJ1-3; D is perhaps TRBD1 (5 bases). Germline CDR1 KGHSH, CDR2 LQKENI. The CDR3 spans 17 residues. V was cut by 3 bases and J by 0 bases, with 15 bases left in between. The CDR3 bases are TGTGCCAGCTCACCGGTTAGGGGTCTTGACTCTGGAAACACCATATATTTT. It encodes CASSPVRGLDSGNTIYF.

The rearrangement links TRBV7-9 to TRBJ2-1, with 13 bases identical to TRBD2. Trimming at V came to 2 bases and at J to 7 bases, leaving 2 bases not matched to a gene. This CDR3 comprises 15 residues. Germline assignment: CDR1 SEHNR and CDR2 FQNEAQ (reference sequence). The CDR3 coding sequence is TGTGCCAGCAGCTTATTGGGACTAGCGGGGAATGAGCAGTTCTTC. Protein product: CASSLLGLAGNEQFF.

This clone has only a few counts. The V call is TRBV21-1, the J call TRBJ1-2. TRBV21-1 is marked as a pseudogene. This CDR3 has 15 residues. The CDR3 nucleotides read TGTGCCAGCGGGCGGGGGTGGCAGGGGCTGGATGGCTACACCTTC. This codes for CASGRGWQGLDGYTF.

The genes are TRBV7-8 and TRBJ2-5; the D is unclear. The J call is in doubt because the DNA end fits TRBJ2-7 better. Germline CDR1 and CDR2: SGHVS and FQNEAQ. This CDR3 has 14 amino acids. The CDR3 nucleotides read TGTGCCAGCAGCTTTAGAATTCCCGTTTACGAGCAGTACTTC. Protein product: CASSFRIPVYEQYF.

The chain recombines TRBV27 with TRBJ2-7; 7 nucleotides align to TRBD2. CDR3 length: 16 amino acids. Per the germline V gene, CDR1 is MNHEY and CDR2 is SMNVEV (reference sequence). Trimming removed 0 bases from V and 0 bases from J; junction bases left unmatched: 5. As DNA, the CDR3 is TGTGCCAGCAGTTTATCGAATGGCGGGAGCTCCTACGAGCAGTACTTC. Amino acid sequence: CASSLSNGGSSYEQYF.